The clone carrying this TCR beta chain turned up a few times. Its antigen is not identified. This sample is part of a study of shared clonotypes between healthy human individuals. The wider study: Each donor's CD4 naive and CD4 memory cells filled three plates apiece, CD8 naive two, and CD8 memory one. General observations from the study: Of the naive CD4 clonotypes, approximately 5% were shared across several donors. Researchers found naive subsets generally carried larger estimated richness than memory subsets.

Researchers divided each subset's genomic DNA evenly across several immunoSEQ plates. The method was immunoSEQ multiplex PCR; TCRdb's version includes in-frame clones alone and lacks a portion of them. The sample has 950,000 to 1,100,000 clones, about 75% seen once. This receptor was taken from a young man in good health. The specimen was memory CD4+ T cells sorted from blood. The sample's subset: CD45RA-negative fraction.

Written as DNA, the CDR3 is TGTGCCTGGAGTGCGTTTTCCGGGACAGGCCTTAATCAGCCCCAGCATTTT. Translated: CAWSAFSGTGLNQPQHF. V gene TRBV30 combines with J gene TRBJ1-5; 8 bases match TRBD1. V was clipped by 1 base and J by 4 bases; unmatched bases: 12. The CDR3 is made up of 17 amino acids. Germline V lookup: CDR1 GTSNPN, CDR2 SVGIG (reference sequence).